Following are 7 T cell receptor beta chains from one sample sequenced in a study of technical replicates of blood from a few donors. The data were produced by immunoSEQ multiplex PCR, yet TCRdb's version contains in-frame clones alone and is incomplete. This sample has approximately 73,000 clones, with 92% found just once. The specimen was T cells isolated from PBMCs. Receptor source: a human donor in good health.

This chain links TRBV29-1 with TRBJ2-2, with 10 bases lining up with TRBD1. The CDR3 length is 15 residues. The germline CDR1 and CDR2 sequences are SQVTM and ANQGSEA. With 5 bases clipped from V and 0 bases from J, the junction kept 3 bases outside the gene matches. CDR3 DNA: TGCAGCGTTTTAGGGACAGGGGCGAACACCGGGGAGCTGTTTTTT. It encodes CSVLGTGANTGELFF.

V and J are TRBV7-9 and TRBJ2-3; 10 bases agree with TRBD2. The CDR3 totals 15 residues. Trimming removed 1 base from V and 6 bases from J; junction bases left unmatched: 4. CDR1 and CDR2 from the germline V gene are SEHNR and FQNEAQ (reference sequence). In nucleotides, the CDR3 is TGTGCCAGCAGCTTAGGGACTAGCGGAGGTGATACGCAGTATTTT. Its protein is CASSLGTSGGDTQYF.

The chain carries TRBV19 and TRBJ2-4; 7 bases match TRBD2. The junction had 9 bases not matched to a gene; V was cut back by 5 bases and J by 8 bases. The CDR3 sequence is 14 residues long. CDR1 and CDR2 from the germline V gene are LNHDA and SQIVND (reference sequence). The CDR3 DNA reads as TGTGCCAGTAGTTTAGGGGACTATGCGGACATTCAGTACTTC. The encoded protein is CASSLGDYADIQYF.

V is TRBV4-3 and J is TRBJ2-7; 8 positions match TRBD1. This CDR3 spans 15 amino acids. Germline V gene sequence: CDR1 LGHNA, CDR2 YSLEER. The J segment lost 3 bases and the V segment lost 1 base, leaving 5 bases of the junction unmatched. CDR3 in amino acids: CASSQAWTGFYEQYF. The CDR3 region has the DNA TGCGCCAGCAGCCAAGCATGGACAGGGTTCTACGAGCAGTACTTC.

The chain recombines TRBV30 with TRBJ2-5, with D maybe TRBD2 (5 bases). The germline gives CDR1 GTSNPN, CDR2 SVGIG (reference sequence). Deletions cut 5 bases from V and 4 bases from J, with 14 bases between. CDR3 length: 13 amino acids. CDR3 region: CAWALALRETQYF. DNA for the CDR3: TGTGCCTGGGCCCTAGCACTCAGAGAGACCCAGTACTTC.

The rearrangement uses TRBV19 and TRBJ1-5, with TRBD1 as a possible D gene (5 bases). Trimming cost V 8 bases and J 9 bases, with 14 bases left between them. Germline values: CDR1 LNHDA, CDR2 SQIVND (reference sequence). This CDR3 is built from 12 residues. CDR3 sequence: CASGTFGRPQHF. DNA for the CDR3: TGTGCCAGTGGGACTTTCGGGCGGCCCCAGCATTTT. Looking up the rest from reference TRBV19 and TRBJ1-5 gives the full variable domain: DGGITQSPKYLFRKEGQNVTLSCEQNLNHDAMYWYRQDPGQGLRLIYYSQIVNDFQKGDIAEGYSVSREKKESFPLTVTSAQKNPTAFYLCASGTFGRPQHFGDGTRLSIL.

V is TRBV27 and J is TRBJ2-1; TRBD1 might be the D (5 bases). V was pared by 8 bases and J by 7 bases, with 15 bases between. This CDR3 is 13 amino acids long. Germline CDR1 MNHEY, CDR2 SMNVEV (reference sequence). DNA for the CDR3: TGTGCCAGCTCGACAGCTAGGGATAATGAGCAGTTCTTC. Protein product: CASSTARDNEQFF.